The 24 T cell receptor beta chains in this list originate from one sample, sequenced in a study of T cell responses to AZD1222 COVID-19 vaccine. Using immunoSEQ multiplex PCR, the repertoire was profiled, and TCRdb retains in-frame clones only, with some absent. This sample yields around 140,000 clones, of which roughly nine tenths are seen a single time; around 1.6% belongs to the top ten. Specimen: peripheral blood, collected 28 days after the second AZD1222 dose. The origin of the receptors is an adult who received the AZD1222 COVID-19 vaccine.

This chain joins TRBV10-3 and TRBJ1-1; a possible D gene is TRBD1 (6 bases). Trimming took off 0 bases at V and 4 bases at J, with 12 bases between the two ends. The CDR3 is made up of 15 amino acids. From germline, CDR1 is ENHRY and CDR2 SYGVKD. The CDR3 coding sequence is TGTGCCATCAGTGAGTCGATGGGGGCGCCCACTGAAGCTTTCTTT. Its translation: CAISESMGAPTEAFF.

The chain links TRBV30 to TRBJ2-6; perhaps TRBD1 as D (6 bases). Trimming shortened V by 5 bases and J by 9 bases, and 14 bases separated the two germline ends. Germline V gives CDR1 GTSNPN, CDR2 SVGIG (reference sequence). The CDR3 extends over 13 amino acids. In DNA form, the CDR3 reads TGTGCCTGGGGGACACCTGGAGGCAACGTCCTGACTTTC. The encoded protein is CAWGTPGGNVLTF.

The chain recombines TRBV18 with TRBJ2-1; 7 bases match TRBD1. Looked up from germline, CDR1 is KGHSH and CDR2 is LQKENI. The CDR3 extends over 14 amino acids. With 4 bases clipped from V and 7 bases from J, the junction kept 7 bases outside the gene matches. In nucleotides, the CDR3 is TGTGCCAGCTCACTCATCAGACAGGGAAATGAGCAGTTCTTC. It encodes CASSLIRQGNEQFF. Using reference TRBV18 and TRBJ2-1 for the parts outside the CDR3, the full variable domain is NAGVMQNPRHLVRRRGQEARLRCSPMKGHSHVYWYRQLPEEGLKFMVYLQKENIIDESGMPKERFSAEFPKEGPSILRIQQVVRGDSAAYFCASSLIRQGNEQFFGPGTRLTVL.

The V call is TRBV6-5, the J call TRBJ1-2; possibly TRBD1 for D (6 bases). V lost 2 bases and J lost 4, with 14 bases in between. The CDR3 spans 15 residues. CDR1 MNHEY and CDR2 SVGAGI come from the germline V gene. In DNA, the CDR3 is TGTGCCAGCAGTTACGGGGGCCCCCCTAGCTATGGCTACACCTTC. It yields the protein CASSYGGPPSYGYTF.

V is TRBV6-6 and J is TRBJ2-7; maybe TRBD1 (5 bases). This CDR3 spans 14 amino acids. Germline V gene lookup returns CDR1 MNHNY and CDR2 SVGAGI (reference sequence). V was trimmed by 1 base and J by 3 bases, leaving 10 bases between them. This CDR3 is CASSYLDTFYEQYF. CDR3 in DNA: TGTGCCAGCAGTTACTTGGACACCTTCTACGAGCAGTACTTC.

The rearrangement joins TRBV19 to TRBJ1-1; 7 nucleotides agree with TRBD1. Germline trimming cut 5 bases from V and 0 bases from J; bases unmatched to any gene: 3. Germline V gene lookup returns CDR1 LNHDA and CDR2 SQIVND (reference sequence). This CDR3 region has 14 residues. This chain's CDR3 is CASSLGQLNTEAFF. In DNA, the CDR3 is TGTGCCAGTAGTTTGGGACAGCTGAACACTGAAGCTTTCTTT.

The rearrangement uses TRBV19 and TRBJ1-4; D is perhaps TRBD1 (6 bases). This CDR3 has 14 amino acids. Germline V gives CDR1 LNHDA, CDR2 SQIVND (reference sequence). Trimming pared 2 bases from V and 8 bases from J, leaving 12 bases between. The CDR3 DNA is TGTGCCAGTAGTATACAGGGGAGCAGGGAAAAACTGTTTTTT. It is translated as CASSIQGSREKLFF.

The genes are TRBV7-9 and TRBJ2-7, with D maybe TRBD1 (7 bases). Trimming cost V 1 base and J 3 bases, with 13 bases left between them. Germline V gene sequence: CDR1 SEHNR, CDR2 FQNEAQ (reference sequence). CDR3 length equals 15 residues. The CDR3 region has the DNA TGTGCCAGCAGCTTAGATTCAGGGGGACTCTACGAGCAGTACTTC. It translates to CASSLDSGGLYEQYF.

Details on this clone: Other DNA sequences of this sample code for an identical CDR3. The CDR3 DNA reads TGTGCCAGCTCACCACAGGGCGGTCTGAACACTGAAGCTTTCTTT. Residues: CASSPQGGLNTEAFF. The chain combines TRBV18 with TRBJ1-1; no clear D. V shed 1 base and J shed 0 bases, with 9 bases lying between them. The germline gives CDR1 KGHSH, CDR2 LQKENI. This CDR3 has 15 residues.

The V call is TRBV7-3, the J call TRBJ2-1, with D maybe TRBD1 (6 bases). Trimming took 6 bases from V and 7 from J, leaving 19 bases between them. Germline V gene data show CDR1 as SGHTA and CDR2 as FQGTGA. The CDR3 length is 15 residues. The CDR3 region is CASSAHRAGLNEQFF. In DNA form, the CDR3 reads TGTGCCAGCAGTGCTCACAGGGCAGGTCTGAATGAGCAGTTCTTC.

The V call is TRBV2, the J call TRBJ2-1, with a weak D call TRBD2 (5 bases). Germline values: CDR1 SNHLY, CDR2 FYNNEI. The CDR3 is 13 residues long. V dropped 8 bases and J dropped 8 bases, with 16 bases sitting between them. CDR3 coding DNA: TGTGCCAGCTCCCCCGGGATGGTAGATGAGCAGTTCTTC. Encoded protein: CASSPGMVDEQFF.

This clone was seen more than once but under ten times. J is TRBJ2-1 and V is TRBV5-1, with 7 bases aligning to TRBD1. There are 15 residues in the CDR3. V lost 4 bases and J lost 7; bases outside the gene matches: 11. The germline V gene encodes CDR1 SGHRS and CDR2 YFSETQ. In nucleotides, the CDR3 is TGCGCCAGCAGCCTCGCCGGGACAGCTGGAAATGAGCAGTTCTTC. Translating gives CASSLAGTAGNEQFF. The whole variable domain, remainder taken from reference TRBV5-1 and TRBJ2-1, is KAGVTQTPRYLIKTRGQQVTLSCSPISGHRSVSWYQQTPGQGLQFLFEYFSETQRNKGNFPGRFSGRQFSNSRSEMNVSTLELGDSALYLCASSLAGTAGNEQFFGPGTRLTVL.

J is TRBJ2-5 and V is TRBV7-8, with 10 nucleotides matching TRBD2. The germline gives CDR1 SGHVS, CDR2 FQNEAQ. V was clipped by 0 bases and J by 1 base; unmatched bases: 5. The CDR3 covers 17 residues. CDR3 region: CASSLARLAGGQETQYF. CDR3 sequence (DNA): TGTGCCAGCAGCTTAGCGAGGTTAGCGGGGGGCCAAGAGACCCAGTACTTC.

This chain links TRBV29-1 with TRBJ2-5; TRBD1 or TRBD2 may be the D gene (5 bases each). Per the germline V gene, CDR1 is SQVTM and CDR2 is ANQGSEA. The CDR3 runs to 12 residues. Between the trimmed V and J ends, which lost 4 bases and 5 bases, there was a span of 11 bases. The CDR3 sequence: CSVAQGVETQYF. CDR3 sequence (DNA): TGCAGCGTTGCTCAGGGAGTTGAGACCCAGTACTTC.

J is TRBJ1-3 and V is TRBV30; unclear D gene. Deletions cut 2 bases from V and 2 bases from J, with 7 bases between. Germline V gene lookup returns CDR1 GTSNPN and CDR2 SVGIG (reference sequence). This CDR3 spans 13 amino acids. The CDR3 loop is CAWSTLAGNTIYF. The CDR3 region has the DNA TGTGCCTGGAGTACCCTCGCTGGAAACACCATATATTTT.

This clone was observed once. The chain links TRBV28 to TRBJ2-7; 10 bases agree with TRBD2. V was pared by 3 bases and J by 6 bases, with 8 bases of the junction left unmatched. This CDR3 region has 15 residues. Germline V gene data show CDR1 as MDHEN and CDR2 as SYDVKM. This chain's CDR3 is CASSFRASGGSEQYV. DNA for the CDR3: TGTGCCAGCAGTTTCCGCGCTAGCGGGGGTAGCGAGCAGTACGTC.

This chain joins TRBV5-8 and TRBJ1-3; possibly TRBD1 for D (5 bases). V was clipped by 4 bases and J by 0 bases, with 14 bases between them. Germline V CDR1 and CDR2: SGHTS, YDEGEE. This CDR3 contains 16 residues. The CDR3 is CASSRGITSSGNTIYF. The CDR3 coding sequence is TGTGCCAGCAGCCGGGGGATAACTAGCTCTGGAAACACCATATATTTT.

This chain joins TRBV30 and TRBJ1-1; 7 bases are shared with TRBD1. The CDR3 runs to 12 residues. Germline trimming cut 4 bases from V and 1 base from J; bases unmatched to any gene: 0. Germline loops: CDR1 GTSNPN, CDR2 SVGIG (reference sequence). The CDR3: CAWNRGNTEAFF. The CDR3, as DNA: TGTGCCTGGAACAGGGGGAACACTGAAGCTTTCTTT. Variable domain in full (rest from reference TRBV30 and TRBJ1-1): SQTIHQWPATLVQPVGSPLSLECTVEGTSNPNLYWYRQAAGRGLQLLFYSVGIGQISSEVPQNLSASRPQDRQFILSSKKLLLSDSGFYLCAWNRGNTEAFFGQGTRLTVV.

In this sample, this clone turned up once. This rearrangement joins TRBV5-4 to TRBJ2-5; D possibly corresponds to TRBD2 (7 bases). CDR3 length: 17 residues. Trimming left V 0 bases short and J 4 bases short, with 19 bases between. The germline V gene encodes CDR1 SGHNT and CDR2 YYREEE (reference sequence). The CDR3 sequence is CASSLVGGAGLIETQYF. CDR3 bases: TGTGCCAGCAGCTTGGTGGGGGGGGCAGGGCTAATAGAGACCCAGTACTTC.

The rearrangement links TRBV5-1 to TRBJ2-1, with 10 bases aligning to TRBD1. The CDR3 totals 15 residues. Germline V gene data show CDR1 as SGHRS and CDR2 as YFSETQ. The ends lost 1 base at V and 8 bases at J; junction bases unmatched: 6. The CDR3 nucleotides are TGCGCCAGCAGCTTGCGGGACAGGGGTGTCCATGAGCAGTTCTTC. Its protein is CASSLRDRGVHEQFF.

J is TRBJ1-1 and V is TRBV12-3 or TRBV12-4; D unresolved. The CDR3 is 11 residues long. V lost 4 bases and J lost 1, with 1 base in between. The CDR3 spells CASSSNTEAFF. The CDR3 coding sequence is TGTGCCAGCAGTTCGAACACTGAAGCTTTCTTT.

The V gene is TRBV5-6, the J gene TRBJ1-3, with D tentatively TRBD1 (5 bases). There are 13 residues in the CDR3. The ends were cut back, 4 bases at V and 4 bases at J, with 9 bases in the middle. Per the germline V gene, CDR1 is SGHDT and CDR2 is YYEEEE. The CDR3 reads CASSRGTGNTIYF. The CDR3 DNA is TGTGCCAGCAGCAGGGGAACGGGAAACACCATATATTTT.

The gene calls are TRBV7-3 and TRBJ2-7, with no clear D. V shed 2 bases and J shed 4 bases, with 9 bases lying between them. CDR1 and CDR2 (germline): SGHTA, FQGTGA. CDR3 length equals 13 residues. The CDR3: CASSLGLKYEQYF. In nucleotides, the CDR3 is TGTGCCAGCAGCTTAGGTCTTAAATACGAGCAGTACTTC. The whole variable domain, remainder taken from reference TRBV7-3 and TRBJ2-7, is GAGVSQTPSNKVTEKGKYVELRCDPISGHTALYWYRQSLGQGPEFLIYFQGTGAADDSGLPNDRFFAVRPEGSVSTLKIQRTERGDSAVYLCASSLGLKYEQYFGPGTRLTVT.

The rearrangement joins TRBV6-5 to TRBJ1-2; maybe TRBD1 (5 bases). This CDR3 contains 15 residues. Deletions cut 0 bases from V and 2 bases from J, with 10 bases between. Germline CDR1 MNHEY, CDR2 SVGAGI. The CDR3 DNA reads as TGTGCCAGCAGTTACTCTTGGCAGGGAAACTATGGCTACACCTTC. Its protein is CASSYSWQGNYGYTF.